The 25 T cell receptor beta chains below come from one sample, sequenced in a study of human versus mouse CDR3 diversity and MHC coevolution. TCRdb's copy holds only in-frame clones and misses some; the assay was immunoSEQ multiplex PCR. The sample shows about 83,000 clones, 92% of them seen only once. The material sequenced was naive CD4+ T cells from blood. The subset denotes: CD45RO-negative CD62L-positive naive CD4 T cells. The origin of the receptors is a person between 25 and 75 years old in good health.

This clone was seen only once. This chain joins TRBV15 and TRBJ1-4; no reliable D call. The CDR3 extends over 16 amino acids. V was cut by 1 base and J by 0 bases, with 9 bases left in between. Germline-derived CDR1 and CDR2 are LNHNV and YYDKDF (reference sequence). CDR3 residues: CATSRVRGSTNEKLFF. The CDR3 DNA sequence: TGTGCCACCAGCAGAGTTCGGGGTTCAACTAATGAAAAACTGTTTTTT.

This clone appeared once. The rearrangement uses TRBV29-1 and TRBJ2-7; D is possibly TRBD2 (6 bases). The ends were cut back, 7 bases at V and 7 bases at J, with 17 bases in the middle. Germline V lookup: CDR1 SQVTM, CDR2 ANQGSEA. The CDR3 consists of 12 residues. The chain's CDR3 is CSGWDPAGEQYF. CDR3 in DNA: TGCAGCGGATGGGACCCGGCGGGGGAGCAGTACTTC.

This chain links TRBV27 with TRBJ2-7; D may be TRBD1 (6 bases). The CDR3 has 14 amino acids. Trimming pared 5 bases from V and 4 bases from J, leaving 15 bases between. Germline loops: CDR1 MNHEY, CDR2 SMNVEV (reference sequence). CDR3 sequence reads: CASSPTWGRYEQYF. The CDR3 DNA follows: TGTGCCAGCAGTCCTACCTGGGGGCGGTACGAGCAGTACTTC.

The chain has TRBV6-5 and TRBJ1-2, with D unresolved. The CDR3 extends over 14 amino acids. Trimming took off 7 bases at V and 4 bases at J, with 16 bases between the two ends. Germline V gene sequence: CDR1 MNHEY, CDR2 SVGAGI. CDR3 DNA: TGTGCCAGCACCTACAGTGAAGGTCGCTATGGCTACACCTTC. The encoded protein is CASTYSEGRYGYTF.

The rearrangement joins TRBV7-6 to TRBJ2-2; 7 positions agree with TRBD2. Unmatched junction bases numbered 4, after V lost 0 bases and J lost 0 bases. Germline V gene sequence: CDR1 SGHVS, CDR2 FNYEAQ. The CDR3 has 17 amino acids. Here the CDR3 reads CASSLAIGTTNTGELFF. CDR3 DNA sequence: TGTGCCAGCAGCTTAGCGATTGGGACTACGAACACCGGGGAGCTGTTTTTT.

The V call is TRBV27, the J call TRBJ2-7; D ambiguous. In germline, CDR1 is MNHEY, CDR2 SMNVEV (reference sequence). Trimming took 5 bases from V and 3 from J, leaving 14 bases between them. The CDR3 spans 14 residues. Here the CDR3 DNA reads TGTGCCAGCAGTCGCGCTTTCCTTAGCTACGAGCAGTACTTC. Amino acid sequence: CASSRAFLSYEQYF.

The V call is TRBV19, the J call TRBJ2-1; 11 bases fit TRBD2. V gave up 7 bases and J gave up 6 bases; unmatched junction bases: 5. The CDR3 is 14 residues long. Germline V CDR1 and CDR2: LNHDA, SQIVND (reference sequence). This chain's CDR3 is CASTNSGRVNEQFF. The DNA of the CDR3 is TGTGCCAGTACTAATAGCGGGAGGGTCAATGAGCAGTTCTTC.

The chain uses TRBV5-1 and TRBJ2-2, with 7 bases matching TRBD1. The trim removed 4 bases at V and 7 bases at J, leaving 7 bases unmatched. Germline loops: CDR1 SGHRS, CDR2 YFSETQ. This CDR3 contains 14 residues. The DNA for the CDR3 is TGCGCCAGCAGCCCCGACAGGGAAGACGGGGAGCTGTTTTTT. Translated, it gives CASSPDREDGELFF.

This clone appeared a few times. The chain joins TRBV27 to TRBJ2-2, with 8 positions matching TRBD2. Trimming took 2 bases from V and 4 from J; bases not matched to a gene: 0. The CDR3 has 14 amino acids. CDR1 is MNHEY and CDR2 is SMNVEV in the germline V gene (reference sequence). The CDR3 region is CASSLLAGTGELFF. The CDR3, as DNA: TGTGCCAGCAGTTTACTAGCGGGCACCGGGGAGCTGTTTTTT.

The chain is built from TRBV2 and TRBJ2-2; 9 nucleotides agree with TRBD2. CDR1 is SNHLY and CDR2 is FYNNEI in the germline V gene. The CDR3 is made up of 19 amino acids. The ends lost 1 base at V and 1 base at J; junction bases unmatched: 10. The CDR3 DNA reads TGTGCCAGCAGTGAAGGGCTAGCGGGGATGATTTGGAACACCGGGGAGCTGTTTTTT. Translating it yields CASSEGLAGMIWNTGELFF.

The chain couples TRBV5-1 to TRBJ2-2, with a tentative D call TRBD2 (6 bases). The CDR3 has 14 amino acids. V dropped 2 bases and J dropped 8 bases, with 13 bases sitting between them. Germline values: CDR1 SGHRS, CDR2 YFSETQ. CDR3 protein: CASSFVPLAGELFF. The CDR3 nucleotides read TGCGCCAGCAGCTTTGTTCCTCTAGCGGGGGAGCTGTTTTTT.

The chain employs TRBV19 and TRBJ1-6; TRBD1 matches at 8 bases. Unmatched junction bases numbered 13, after V lost 9 bases and J lost 6 bases. Germline loops: CDR1 LNHDA, CDR2 SQIVND (reference sequence). CDR3 length: 16 amino acids. The CDR3 loop reads CASHVGQGASNSPLHF. CDR3 nucleotides: TGTGCCAGCCACGTAGGCCAGGGGGCTAGTAATTCACCCCTCCACTTT.

The genes are TRBV7-2 and TRBJ1-6; TRBD1 agrees at 8 bases. Looked up from germline, CDR1 is SGHTA and CDR2 is FQGNSA. The CDR3 is 15 amino acids. V lost 5 bases and J lost 8; bases outside the gene matches: 8. The CDR3 is CASSTRDRPYSPLHF. In nucleotides, the CDR3 is TGTGCCAGCAGCACCCGGGACAGGCCGTATTCACCCCTCCACTTT.

This clone came up once. The V and J genes are TRBV7-9 and TRBJ2-7; 10 bases are shared with TRBD2. Germline-derived CDR1 and CDR2 are SEHNR and FQNEAQ (reference sequence). The CDR3 consists of 15 residues. J gave up 3 bases and V 0 bases, and 2 bases lay outside the gene matches. This CDR3 reads CASSLASGRVYEQYF. DNA of the CDR3: TGTGCCAGCAGCTTAGCGAGCGGGAGGGTCTACGAGCAGTACTTC.

This chain connects TRBV6-5 to TRBJ1-5; D is uncertain. Trimming shortened V by 2 bases and J by 0 bases, and 8 bases separated the two germline ends. The CDR3 spans 15 residues. Germline lookup yields CDR1 MNHEY and CDR2 SVGAGI. This chain's CDR3 is CASSYGLNSNQPQHF. The CDR3 DNA is TGTGCCAGCAGTTACGGGCTAAATAGCAATCAGCCCCAGCATTTT.

The gene calls are TRBV27 and TRBJ2-3; D not resolved. This CDR3 region has 14 residues. The V end lost 6 bases, the J end lost 2 bases, and 12 bases lay between the germline ends. The germline CDR1 and CDR2 sequences are MNHEY and SMNVEV (reference sequence). CDR3 nucleotide sequence: TGTGCCAGCAGGCGAATTAGCCCCACAGATACGCAGTATTTT. Amino acids: CASRRISPTDTQYF.

The genes are TRBV2 and TRBJ1-5; D unresolved. V dropped 4 bases and J dropped 6 bases, with 10 bases sitting between them. Germline V CDR1 and CDR2: SNHLY, FYNNEI. The CDR3 has 13 residues. The CDR3 spells CASSASGFQPQHF. In DNA form, the CDR3 reads TGTGCCAGCAGTGCATCGGGGTTTCAGCCCCAGCATTTT.

The CDR3 is CASRTTWTGLNYGYTF. CDR3 sequence (DNA): TGTGCCAGCAGGACAACATGGACAGGGCTAAACTATGGCTACACCTTC. V is TRBV28 and J is TRBJ1-2; 8 positions match TRBD1. The CDR3 runs to 16 residues. Germline CDR1 and CDR2: MDHEN and SYDVKM. The V gene end was trimmed by 6 bases and the J gene end by 2 bases; junction bases not matched to a gene: 11.

The chain combines TRBV9 with TRBJ2-2; 9 nucleotides match TRBD2. V trimming: 4 bases; J trimming: 5 bases; junction bases outside the gene matches: 24. Germline V gene lookup returns CDR1 SGDLS and CDR2 YYNGEE. The CDR3 has 21 residues. The CDR3 is CASSPDPLLRGGPVRTGELFF. CDR3 in DNA: TGTGCCAGCAGCCCCGATCCGTTGTTGCGGGGGGGCCCAGTAAGGACCGGGGAGCTGTTTTTT.

J is TRBJ1-3 and V is TRBV6-5, with D possibly being TRBD1 (5 bases). This CDR3 has 15 amino acids. V gave up 4 bases and J gave up 3 bases, with 13 bases separating them. CDR1 is MNHEY and CDR2 is SVGAGI in the germline V gene. The DNA of the CDR3 is TGTGCCAGCAGTTCCACAGGAAGAAATGGAAACACCATATATTTT. This translates into CASSSTGRNGNTIYF.

In this sample, this clone turned up a few times. This chain connects TRBV28 to TRBJ1-3; weak D call: TRBD1 (6 bases). The CDR3 runs 15 residues. CDR1 is MDHEN, CDR2 SYDVKM, per germline. V lost 3 bases to trimming and J lost 1 base, with 10 bases between them. CDR3 residues: CASSFGTNSGNTIYF. The CDR3 nucleotides read TGTGCCAGCAGTTTTGGGACAAATTCTGGAAACACCATATATTTT.

The chain is built from TRBV2 and TRBJ2-4; tentatively, D is TRBD2 (6 bases). V was pared by 6 bases and J by 0 bases, with 15 bases between. CDR1 is SNHLY and CDR2 is FYNNEI in the germline V gene. This CDR3 has 16 amino acids. CDR3 sequence reads: CASSREPTLAKNIQYF. The CDR3 DNA sequence: TGTGCCAGCAGCCGGGAGCCAACACTAGCCAAAAACATTCAGTACTTC. Together with reference TRBV2 and TRBJ2-4, the CDR3 gives the full variable domain: EPEVTQTPSHQVTQMGQEVILRCVPISNHLYFYWYRQILGQKVEFLVSFYNNEISEKSEIFDDQFSVERPDGSNFTLKIRSTKLEDSAMYFCASSREPTLAKNIQYFGAGTRLSVL.

The chain carries TRBV10-2 and TRBJ1-4; 7 nucleotides agree with TRBD1. The V segment lost 8 bases and the J segment 7 bases; nucleotides outside the gene matches: 13. CDR1 and CDR2 (germline): WSHSY, SAAADI. The CDR3 extends over 15 amino acids. CDR3 region: CASRDRFAGSEKLFF. The CDR3 DNA is TGCGCCAGCCGGGACAGATTTGCGGGAAGTGAAAAACTGTTTTTT.

This chain joins TRBV4-1 and TRBJ2-3; D remains unclear. CDR3 length: 15 residues. Trimming cost V 1 base and J 0 bases, with 8 bases left between them. CDR1 is MGHRA, CDR2 YSYEKL, per germline. The CDR3 bases are TGCGCCAGCAGCCAAGGGAGTTTGAGCACAGATACGCAGTATTTT. It specifies CASSQGSLSTDTQYF.

The CDR3 loop is CSVVGLRDAAEAFF. CDR3 bases: TGCAGCGTTGTTGGGCTGCGGGACGCGGCTGAAGCTTTCTTT. The rearrangement joins TRBV29-1 to TRBJ1-1; tentative D call: TRBD1 (5 bases). The V end lost 4 bases, the J end lost 6 bases, and 18 bases lay between the germline ends. Germline V gene sequence: CDR1 SQVTM, CDR2 ANQGSEA. The CDR3 loop spans 14 amino acids.